This T cell receptor (beta chain) was recorded in a study of blood T cells in healthy people across ages. The CDR3 is 13 amino acids. V lost 3 bases and J 2 bases, leaving 7 bases between the germline ends. This clonotype was seen a few times. The second PCR ran about 6 to 11 cycles with a sample-barcoded 5' primer and J-beta primers. A single record per CDR3 protein comes from TCRdb applying MiXCR to the 5' RACE reads. The data contain about 400,000 distinct CDR3 sequences, 52% of them singletons. Sequencing used blood. This sequence joins TRBV12-3 or TRBV12-4 and TRBJ1-2; D call uncertain. This sequence was found in a man in his fifties or sixties in good health. The CDR3 loop is CASSFLGNYGYTF. The CDR3 DNA is TGTGCCAGCAGTTTCTTGGGGAACTATGGCTACACCTTC.